This T cell receptor beta chain was profiled in a study of regulatory T cells in long-lasting Graves disease. In this sample, this clonotype turned up a few times. Time point described: newly diagnosed GD, antithyroid drugs for less than 3 months. There was RNA extracted from PBMCs, and the TCR library was made from it. It was American Thyroid Association guidelines that determined Graves' disease diagnosis. Relying on iRepertoire HTBI primers and Arm-PCR of CDR3 regions, the team built TCR beta libraries. TCRdb used MiXCR to reprocess the multiplex PCR reads, holding one entry per CDR3 protein. The repertoire includes a few hundred thousand distinct CDR3 sequences, over 20% of them detected once, and about 14% sits in the top ten. Sequences were derived from peripheral blood mononuclear cells (PBMCs), sampled at new diagnosis, from a patient treated with antithyroid drugs. The receptor's source is a female donor with Graves disease.

CDR3 DNA sequence: TGTGCCAGCAGCCAGCCCCGGGACAGCTTTTATAATTCACCCCTCCACTTT. It translates to CASSQPRDSFYNSPLHF. The chain has TRBV14 and TRBJ1-6; 7 bases are a match to TRBD1. Per the germline V gene, CDR1 is SGHDN and CDR2 is FVKESK. The trim removed 3 bases at V and 4 bases at J, leaving 9 bases unmatched. This CDR3 region has 17 residues.